The 6 T cell receptor beta chains given below trace back to one sample, sequenced in a study of OX40 agonist ivuxolimab in advanced cancers. The library was generated by the immunoSEQ multiplex PCR assay. Sourced from immuneACCESS, this table was stored by TCRdb with only in-frame sequences that have V and J called. A share of the clones is absent; for the studies checked, an unresolved V gene accounts for under half, and the remainder has no known explanation. The sample table shows tens of thousands of clones, and 87% are seen once. The ten largest make up under 0.4% of the sample. The sample was CD4+ or CD8+ T cells sorted from blood, taken in a trial of the OX40 agonist ivuxolimab. The receptors come from an adult with an advanced solid tumor such as melanoma, head and neck, liver or kidney cancer.

The chain recombines TRBV7-2 with TRBJ1-2, with 7 bases that match TRBD1. The trim removed 5 bases at V and 4 bases at J, leaving 10 bases unmatched. Germline-derived CDR1 and CDR2 are SGHTA and FQGNSA. The CDR3 runs to 15 residues. CDR3 residues: CASSPGTVTTYGYTF. Here the CDR3 DNA reads TGTGCCAGCAGCCCCGGGACAGTCACCACCTATGGCTACACCTTC.

The chain couples TRBV10-1 to TRBJ2-5; D is possibly TRBD1 (6 bases). The V gene's germline CDR1 is WNHNN and CDR2 SYGVQD (reference sequence). Between the trimmed V and J ends, which lost 2 bases and 6 bases, there was a span of 16 bases. The CDR3 runs 15 residues. CDR3 DNA: TGCGCCAGCAGTGAGAGTATACAGGGTGGAAAGACCCAGTACTTC. It is translated as CASSESIQGGKTQYF.

The rearrangement joins TRBV4-3 to TRBJ2-7, with 9 bases that match TRBD1. Per the germline V gene, CDR1 is LGHNA and CDR2 is YSLEER. CDR3 size: 14 residues. The junction had 7 bases not matched to a gene; V was cut back by 4 bases and J by 6 bases. As DNA, the CDR3 is TGCGCCAGCAGCCTTCACAGGGGGCGTGGCGAGCAGTACTTC. Translation: CASSLHRGRGEQYF.

The CDR3, as DNA: TGTGCCAGCAGCCAAGAGACCCAGTACTTC. Protein sequence: CASSQETQYF. The chain couples TRBV7-2 to TRBJ2-5; no reliable D call. The CDR3 length is 10 residues. V was clipped by 5 bases and J by 2 bases, with 0 bases between them. CDR1 SGHTA and CDR2 FQGNSA come from the germline V gene.

The genes are TRBV7-2 and TRBJ2-1; TRBD1 agrees at 9 bases. The junction had 14 bases not matched to a gene; V was cut back by 4 bases and J by 13 bases. The CDR3 consists of 15 residues. Looked up from germline, CDR1 is SGHTA and CDR2 is FQGNSA. CDR3 region: CASSSSGQGPAVQFF. Here the CDR3 DNA reads TGTGCCAGCAGCTCCAGCGGACAGGGGCCAGCTGTCCAGTTCTTC.

The V call is TRBV6-6, the J call TRBJ2-7; 13 bases are a match to TRBD2. The germline V gene has CDR1 MNHNY and CDR2 SVGAGI (reference sequence). Trimming removed 2 bases from V and 5 bases from J; junction bases left unmatched: 3. The CDR3 sequence is 15 residues long. The CDR3 DNA reads TGTGCCAGCAGTTACGGACTAGCGGGGGACGACGAGCAGTACTTC. This sequence encodes CASSYGLAGDDEQYF.